The rows below give T cell receptor beta chains drawn from one sample of a study of T-cell reconstitution after alpha-beta-depleted transplantation in children. TCRdb fed the PCR reads into MiXCR, producing one record per CDR3 protein. The sample holds about 210,000 distinct CDR3 sequences, approximately 15% seen once. Material: PBMCs, mostly from graft donor cells, obtained 360 days after TCRalphabeta/CD19-depleted stem cell transplant. All receptors derive from a male patient between 2 and 10 years old who had a stem cell transplant for acute lymphoblastic leukemia, so the T cells may come from the graft donor. CDR3s leave out the opening cysteine and the closing phenylalanine or tryptophan. Fields, in order: V gene, CDR3 protein.

V gene: TRBV30
CDR3 protein: AWSSGLSTDTQY

V gene: TRBV3-1
CDR3 protein: ASSQGVGRVNEQF

V gene: TRBV5-1
CDR3 protein: ASSLSLAGGQETQY

V gene: TRBV20-1
CDR3 protein: SARKGRGYEQY

V gene: TRBV27
CDR3 protein: ASSLGQGAGNTIY

V gene: TRBV29-1
CDR3 protein: SVQGGVDQPQH

V gene: TRBV12-3/TRBV12-4
CDR3 protein: ASSLSLGQTNYGYT

V gene: TRBV25-1
CDR3 protein: ASSELGGGQVGDGYT

V gene: TRBV5-1
CDR3 protein: ASRSFGAKNTEAF

V gene: TRBV27
CDR3 protein: ASSLGRVDIQY

V gene: TRBV5-1
CDR3 protein: ASSWRDRVVDEQF

V gene: TRBV7-8
CDR3 protein: ASSHLTSGGLWEQY

V gene: TRBV6-2/TRBV6-3
CDR3 protein: ASSRGTPYNEQF

V gene: TRBV5-1
CDR3 protein: ASSLWEGDYGYT

V gene: TRBV29-1
CDR3 protein: SVGRSQETQY

V gene: TRBV5-1
CDR3 protein: ASSLDLPGADTGELF

V gene: TRBV27
CDR3 protein: ASTRQGQDEQF

V gene: TRBV5-1
CDR3 protein: ASSLFILGRGSKNIQY

V gene: TRBV19
CDR3 protein: ASKGGYNEQF

V gene: TRBV5-1
CDR3 protein: ASSLDRYHEQY

V gene: TRBV28
CDR3 protein: ASSPSDRVRGTDTQY

V gene: TRBV7-9
CDR3 protein: ASSLSIEAF

V gene: TRBV5-1
CDR3 protein: ASSRGAEAF

V gene: TRBV10-3
CDR3 protein: AISALTGPQYEQY

V gene: TRBV29-1
CDR3 protein: SVARSERGYGYT

V gene: TRBV27
CDR3 protein: ASSFSTVSYEQY

V gene: TRBV15
CDR3 protein: ATRGSGGLLDEQF

V gene: TRBV19
CDR3 protein: ASSIFGGVTTYEQY

V gene: TRBV12-3/TRBV12-4
CDR3 protein: ASSLAYYGYT

V gene: TRBV20-1
CDR3 protein: SAPSSGSTDTQY

V gene: TRBV29-1
CDR3 protein: SVLTGVYEQY

V gene: TRBV7-9
CDR3 protein: ASSAPGTGYGYT

V gene: TRBV29-1
CDR3 protein: SVESNYEQY

V gene: TRBV15
CDR3 protein: ATSRVGDLAAAQF

V gene: TRBV11-2
CDR3 protein: ASSLTEDRNYGYT

V gene: TRBV18
CDR3 protein: ASSPDRVSDEQY

V gene: TRBV4-3
CDR3 protein: ASGPGGPGINEQF